This T cell receptor beta chain derives from a study of T cell responses to AZD1222 COVID-19 vaccine. Germline CDR1 SGHVS, CDR2 FNYEAQ. Trimming took 3 bases from V and 5 from J, leaving 13 bases between them. The CDR3 is 14 amino acids. TCRdb's copy holds only in-frame clones and misses some; the assay was immunoSEQ multiplex PCR. Of 110,000 or so clones listed, around 93% are singletons. The receptor's source is an adult in good health. The rearrangement links TRBV7-6 to TRBJ1-1, with D possibly TRBD1 on 5 matching bases. The sample was peripheral blood, taken on day 0 of AZD1222 vaccination. CDR3 region: CASSFAGRYTEAFF. The CDR3 bases are TGTGCCAGCAGCTTCGCGGGGCGGTATACTGAAGCTTTCTTT.